This entry is about one TCR beta chain. As yet, its antigen is unknown. The data belong to a study of shared clonotypes between healthy human individuals. CD8 cells regarded as naive lacked CD45RO, were positively chosen for CCR7, and omitted terminally differentiated effector memory CD45RA+ cells. The CDR3 extends over 15 amino acids. Trimming removed 5 bases from V and 5 bases from J, with 18 bases in between. Germline-derived CDR1 and CDR2 are MNHEY and SMNVEV (reference sequence). General observations from the study: Non-shared clonotypes showed lower generation probabilities than clonotypes common to all four donors. Among donors, the sharing of clonotypes was expected to be influenced by sequencing depth.

Measured with immunoSEQ multiplex PCR; TCRdb has only the in-frame clones, and not every one. The data hold over 800,000 clones, with about 92% observed a single time. V gene TRBV27 combines with J gene TRBJ2-5; possibly TRBD1 for D (7 bases). The sequenced material came from naive CD8+ T cells sorted from blood. This receptor was obtained from a man aged 30 to 45 in good health. DNA for the CDR3: TGTGCCAGCAGTCCATCAGGGGGGCACCGGGAGACCCAGTACTTC. Translating gives CASSPSGGHRETQYF.